This T cell receptor beta chain emerged from a study of control samples from healthy donors and cancer patients. TCRdb's copy holds only in-frame clones and misses some; the assay was immunoSEQ multiplex PCR. The sample includes 100,000 to 150,000 clones, approximately 91% of them seen just once. Germline V CDR1 and CDR2: ENHRY, SYGVKD. The ends were cut back, 10 bases at V and 4 bases at J, with 8 bases in the middle. The CDR3 sequence is 12 residues long. Material: blood. This rearrangement joins TRBV10-3 to TRBJ2-6; D gene uncertain. This receptor was obtained from a man between 45 and 60 years old in good health. Here the CDR3 DNA reads TGTGCCACCACGGCAGGGGCCAACGTCCTGACTTTC. Protein product: CATTAGANVLTF.